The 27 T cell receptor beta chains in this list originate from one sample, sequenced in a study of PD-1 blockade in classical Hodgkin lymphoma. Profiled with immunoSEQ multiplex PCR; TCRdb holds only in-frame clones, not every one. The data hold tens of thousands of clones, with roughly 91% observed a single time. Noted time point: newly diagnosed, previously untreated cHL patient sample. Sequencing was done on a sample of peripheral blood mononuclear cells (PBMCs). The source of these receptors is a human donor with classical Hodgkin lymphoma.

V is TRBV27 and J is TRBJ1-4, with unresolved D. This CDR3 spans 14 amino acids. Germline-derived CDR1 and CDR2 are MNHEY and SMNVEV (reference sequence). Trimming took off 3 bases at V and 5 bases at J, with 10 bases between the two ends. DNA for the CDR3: TGTGCCAGCAGTTTTAGGCTACCCAATGAAAAACTGTTTTTT. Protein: CASSFRLPNEKLFF.

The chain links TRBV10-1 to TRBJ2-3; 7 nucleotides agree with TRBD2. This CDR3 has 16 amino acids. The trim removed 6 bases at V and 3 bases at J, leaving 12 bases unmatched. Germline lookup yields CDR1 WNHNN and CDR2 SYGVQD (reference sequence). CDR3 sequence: CASSQISREATDTQYF. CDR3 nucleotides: TGCGCCAGCAGCCAAATCTCTCGGGAGGCTACAGATACGCAGTATTTT.

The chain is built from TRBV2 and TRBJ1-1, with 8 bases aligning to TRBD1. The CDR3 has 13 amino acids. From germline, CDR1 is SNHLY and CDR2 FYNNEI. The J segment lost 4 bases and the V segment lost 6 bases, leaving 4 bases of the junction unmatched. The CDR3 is CASSAQGATEAFF. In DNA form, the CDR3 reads TGTGCCAGCAGCGCTCAGGGGGCCACTGAAGCTTTCTTT.

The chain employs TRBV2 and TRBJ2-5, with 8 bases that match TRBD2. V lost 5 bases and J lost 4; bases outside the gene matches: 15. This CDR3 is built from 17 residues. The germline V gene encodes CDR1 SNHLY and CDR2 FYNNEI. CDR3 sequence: CASSLTQAGVKGETQYF. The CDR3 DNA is TGTGCCAGCAGTCTAACTCAAGCGGGGGTAAAAGGAGAGACCCAGTACTTC.

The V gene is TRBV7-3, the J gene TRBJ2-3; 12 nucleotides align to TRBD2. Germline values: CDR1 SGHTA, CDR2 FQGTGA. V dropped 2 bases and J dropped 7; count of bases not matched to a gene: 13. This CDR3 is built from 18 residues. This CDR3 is CASSLRPSGRAGSYTQYF. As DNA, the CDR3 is TGTGCCAGCAGCTTACGGCCTAGCGGGAGGGCCGGCTCATATACGCAGTATTTT. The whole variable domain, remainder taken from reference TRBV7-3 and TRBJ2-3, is GAGVSQTPSNKVTEKGKYVELRCDPISGHTALYWYRQSLGQGPEFLIYFQGTGAADDSGLPNDRFFAVRPEGSVSTLKIQRTERGDSAVYLCASSLRPSGRAGSYTQYFGPGTRLTVL.

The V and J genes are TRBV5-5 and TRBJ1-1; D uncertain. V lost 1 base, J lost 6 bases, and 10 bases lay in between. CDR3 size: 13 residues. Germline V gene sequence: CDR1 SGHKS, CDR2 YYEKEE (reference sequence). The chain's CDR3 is CASSLYLNAEAFF. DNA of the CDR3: TGTGCCAGCAGCTTGTATCTAAACGCTGAAGCTTTCTTT.

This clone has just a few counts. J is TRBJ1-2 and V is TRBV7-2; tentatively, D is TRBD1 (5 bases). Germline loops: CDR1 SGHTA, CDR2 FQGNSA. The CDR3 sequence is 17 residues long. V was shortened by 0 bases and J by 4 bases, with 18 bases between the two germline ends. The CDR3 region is CASSLATSSYGAYGYTF. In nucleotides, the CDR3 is TGTGCCAGCAGCTTAGCGACCAGTTCTTACGGGGCCTATGGCTACACCTTC.

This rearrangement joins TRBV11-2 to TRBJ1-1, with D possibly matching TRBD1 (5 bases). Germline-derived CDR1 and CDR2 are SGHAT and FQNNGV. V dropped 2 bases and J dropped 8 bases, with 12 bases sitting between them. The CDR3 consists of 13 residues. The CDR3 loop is CASSLIRDGEAFF. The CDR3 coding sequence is TGTGCCAGCAGCTTAATCCGGGACGGAGAAGCTTTCTTT.

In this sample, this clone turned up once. This CDR3 reads CASISTGGSNYGYTF. Written as DNA, the CDR3 is TGTGCCAGTATTTCGACAGGGGGTTCCAACTATGGCTACACCTTC. The V and J genes are TRBV19 and TRBJ1-2; 9 bases line up with TRBD1. The V segment lost 7 bases and the J segment 2 bases; nucleotides outside the gene matches: 8. Germline assignment: CDR1 LNHDA and CDR2 SQIVND (reference sequence). The CDR3 sequence is 15 residues long. Full variable domain (outside the CDR3, taken from reference TRBV19 and TRBJ1-2): DGGITQSPKYLFRKEGQNVTLSCEQNLNHDAMYWYRQDPGQGLRLIYYSQIVNDFQKGDIAEGYSVSREKKESFPLTVTSAQKNPTAFYLCASISTGGSNYGYTFGSGTRLTVV.

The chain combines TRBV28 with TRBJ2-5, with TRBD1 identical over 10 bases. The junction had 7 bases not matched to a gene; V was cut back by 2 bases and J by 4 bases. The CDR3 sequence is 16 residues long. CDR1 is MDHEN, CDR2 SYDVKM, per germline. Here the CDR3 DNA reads TGTGCCAGCAGTTTAACCGGGACAGGGGCTCTAGAGACCCAGTACTTC. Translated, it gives CASSLTGTGALETQYF.

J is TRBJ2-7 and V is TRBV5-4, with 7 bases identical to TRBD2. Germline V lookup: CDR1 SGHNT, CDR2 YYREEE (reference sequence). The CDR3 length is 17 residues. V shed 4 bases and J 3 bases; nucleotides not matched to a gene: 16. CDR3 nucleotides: TGTGCCAGCAGCCCCGCAGCCGCTGCTAGCGGTTACTACGAGCAGTACTTC. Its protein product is CASSPAAAASGYYEQYF. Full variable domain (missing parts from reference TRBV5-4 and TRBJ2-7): ETGVTQSPTHLIKTRGQQVTLRCSSQSGHNTVSWYQQALGQGPQFIFQYYREEENGRGNFPPRFSGLQFPNYSSELNVNALELDDSALYLCASSPAAAASGYYEQYFGPGTRLTVT.

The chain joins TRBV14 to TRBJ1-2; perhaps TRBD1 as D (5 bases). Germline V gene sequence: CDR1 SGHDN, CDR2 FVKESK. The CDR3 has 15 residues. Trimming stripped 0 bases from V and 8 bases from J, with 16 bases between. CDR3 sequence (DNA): TGTGCCAGCAGCCAAGAGAACAGGAACGGAGAAGGCTACACCTTC. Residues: CASSQENRNGEGYTF.

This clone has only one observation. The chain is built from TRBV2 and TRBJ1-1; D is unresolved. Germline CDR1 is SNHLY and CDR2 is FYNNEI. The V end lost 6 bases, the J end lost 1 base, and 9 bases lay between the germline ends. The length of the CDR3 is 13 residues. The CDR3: CASRRHENTEAFF. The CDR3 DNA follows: TGTGCCAGCAGGAGGCATGAGAACACTGAAGCTTTCTTT.

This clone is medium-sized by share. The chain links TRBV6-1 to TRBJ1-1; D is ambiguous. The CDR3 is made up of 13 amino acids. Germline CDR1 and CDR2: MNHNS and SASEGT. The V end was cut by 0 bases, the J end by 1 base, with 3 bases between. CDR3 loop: CASSEAENTEAFF. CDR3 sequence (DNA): TGTGCCAGCAGTGAAGCGGAGAACACTGAAGCTTTCTTT.

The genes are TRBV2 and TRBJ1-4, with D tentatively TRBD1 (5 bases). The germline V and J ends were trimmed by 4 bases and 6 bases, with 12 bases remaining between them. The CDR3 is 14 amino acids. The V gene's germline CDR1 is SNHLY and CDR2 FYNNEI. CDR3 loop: CASSVIGADEKLFF. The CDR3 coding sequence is TGTGCCAGCAGTGTAATAGGGGCGGATGAAAAACTGTTTTTT. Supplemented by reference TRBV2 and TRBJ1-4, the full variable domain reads EPEVTQTPSHQVTQMGQEVILRCVPISNHLYFYWYRQILGQKVEFLVSFYNNEISEKSEIFDDQFSVERPDGSNFTLKIRSTKLEDSAMYFCASSVIGADEKLFFGSGTQLSVL.

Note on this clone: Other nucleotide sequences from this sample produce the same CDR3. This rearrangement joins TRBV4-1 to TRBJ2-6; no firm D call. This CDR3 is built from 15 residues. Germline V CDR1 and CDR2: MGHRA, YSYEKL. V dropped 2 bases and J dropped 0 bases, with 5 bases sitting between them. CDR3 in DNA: TGCGCCAGCAGCCAACCGGGCTCTGGGGCCAACGTCCTGACTTTC. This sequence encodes CASSQPGSGANVLTF.

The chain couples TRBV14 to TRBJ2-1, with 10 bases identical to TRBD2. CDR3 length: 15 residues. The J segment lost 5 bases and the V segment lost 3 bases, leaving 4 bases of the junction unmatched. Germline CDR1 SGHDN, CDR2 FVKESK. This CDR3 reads CASSQPLAGDNEQFF. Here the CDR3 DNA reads TGTGCCAGCAGCCAGCCTCTAGCGGGAGACAATGAGCAGTTCTTC.

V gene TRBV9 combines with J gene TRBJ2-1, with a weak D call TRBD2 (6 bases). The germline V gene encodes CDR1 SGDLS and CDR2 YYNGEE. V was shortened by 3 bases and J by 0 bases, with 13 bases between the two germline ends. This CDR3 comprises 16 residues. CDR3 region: CASSGISGNSYNEQFF. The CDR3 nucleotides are TGTGCCAGCAGCGGGATTAGCGGAAACTCCTACAATGAGCAGTTCTTC.

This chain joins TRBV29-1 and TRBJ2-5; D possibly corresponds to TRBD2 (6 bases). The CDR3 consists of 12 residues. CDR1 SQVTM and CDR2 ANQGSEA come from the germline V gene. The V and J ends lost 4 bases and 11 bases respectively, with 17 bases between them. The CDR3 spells CSVGPSLREQYF. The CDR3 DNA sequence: TGCAGCGTTGGGCCCAGCCTCCGGGAGCAGTACTTC.

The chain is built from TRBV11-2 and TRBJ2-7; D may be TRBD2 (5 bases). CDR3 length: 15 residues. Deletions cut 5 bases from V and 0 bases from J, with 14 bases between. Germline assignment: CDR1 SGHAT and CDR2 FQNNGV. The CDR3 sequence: CASSPPGGLSYEQYF. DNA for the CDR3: TGTGCCAGCAGCCCCCCTGGTGGACTCTCCTACGAGCAGTACTTC.

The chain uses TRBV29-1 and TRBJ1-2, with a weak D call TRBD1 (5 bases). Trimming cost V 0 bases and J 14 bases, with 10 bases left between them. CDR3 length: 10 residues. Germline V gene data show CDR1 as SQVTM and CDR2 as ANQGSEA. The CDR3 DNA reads TGCAGCGTTGAAGATTCAGGGAGAACCTTC. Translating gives CSVEDSGRTF.

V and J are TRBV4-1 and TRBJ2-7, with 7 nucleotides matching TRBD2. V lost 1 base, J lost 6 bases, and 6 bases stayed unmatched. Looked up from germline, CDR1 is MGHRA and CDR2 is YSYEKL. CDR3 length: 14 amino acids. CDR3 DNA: TGCGCCAGCAGCCAAGGGACTAGGGCGTCCGAGCAGTACTTC. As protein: CASSQGTRASEQYF.

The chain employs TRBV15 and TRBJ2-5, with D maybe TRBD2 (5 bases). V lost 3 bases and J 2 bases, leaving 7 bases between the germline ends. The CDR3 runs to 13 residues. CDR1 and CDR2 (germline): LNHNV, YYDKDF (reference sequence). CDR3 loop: CATSRDFQETQYF. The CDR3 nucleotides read TGTGCCACCAGCAGGGACTTTCAAGAGACCCAGTACTTC. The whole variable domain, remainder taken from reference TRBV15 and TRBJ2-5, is DAMVIQNPRYQVTQFGKPVTLSCSQTLNHNVMYWYQQKSSQAPKLLFHYYDKDFNNEADTPDNFQSRRPNTSFCFLDIRSPGLGDTAMYLCATSRDFQETQYFGPGTRLLVL.

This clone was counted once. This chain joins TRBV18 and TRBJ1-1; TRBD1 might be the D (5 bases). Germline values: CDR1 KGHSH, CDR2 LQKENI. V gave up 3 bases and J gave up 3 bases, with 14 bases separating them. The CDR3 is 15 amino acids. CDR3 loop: CASSPRQRSHTEAFF. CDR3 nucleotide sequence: TGTGCCAGCTCACCCCGACAGAGGTCACACACTGAAGCTTTCTTT.

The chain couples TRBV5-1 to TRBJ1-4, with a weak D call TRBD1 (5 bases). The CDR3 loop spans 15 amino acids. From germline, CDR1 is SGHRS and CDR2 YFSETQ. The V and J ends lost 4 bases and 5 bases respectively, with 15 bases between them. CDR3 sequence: CASSARTGGNEKLFF. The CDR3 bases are TGCGCCAGCAGCGCGAGGACGGGGGGGAATGAAAAACTGTTTTTT.

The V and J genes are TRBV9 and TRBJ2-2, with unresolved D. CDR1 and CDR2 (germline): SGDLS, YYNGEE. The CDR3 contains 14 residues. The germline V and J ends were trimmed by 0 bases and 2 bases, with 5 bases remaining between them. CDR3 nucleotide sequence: TGTGCCAGCAGCGTAGACCCCAACACCGGGGAGCTGTTTTTT. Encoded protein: CASSVDPNTGELFF.

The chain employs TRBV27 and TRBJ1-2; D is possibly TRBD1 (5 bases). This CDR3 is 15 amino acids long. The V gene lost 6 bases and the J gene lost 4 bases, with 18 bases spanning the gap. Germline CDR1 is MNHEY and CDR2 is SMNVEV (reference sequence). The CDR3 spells CASSSGTRGGYGYTF. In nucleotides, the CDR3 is TGTGCCAGCAGCTCCGGAACGAGGGGTGGCTATGGCTACACCTTC.